The present T cell receptor beta chain was sequenced within a study of T cells in Graves' hyperthyroidism and ophthalmopathy. General observations from the study: A model of 13 V-J features distinguished ophthalmopathy from stable hyperthyroidism.

Lactation, pregnancy, other autoimmune disease or uncontrolled infection excluded patients. The diagnostic basis comprised clinical symptoms, serum thyroxine and TRAb, thyroid ultrasound and orbital computed tomography. Regarding this clonotype: The antigen remains unidentified.

Researchers took RNA transcripts and amplified the TCR beta CDR3 regions from them. With the HTBI primer set, the TCR CDR3 went through a first round of RT-PCR. From the multiplex PCR reads, TCRdb called clonotypes with MiXCR, one entry per CDR3 protein. The sample consists of under 550,000 distinct CDR3 sequences, roughly 13% of them appearing once. Germline loops: CDR1 MNHNS, CDR2 SASEGT. V lost 8 bases to trimming and J lost 0 bases, with 13 bases between them. The CDR3 consists of 14 residues. This clonotype was sampled from a woman in her late teens or twenties with Graves' hyperthyroidism. The V call is TRBV6-1, the J call TRBJ1-1; D not certain. The specimen sequenced was blood. The CDR3 sequence is CASQTHLLNTEAFF. CDR3 coding DNA: TGTGCCAGCCAGACTCACCTCTTGAACACTGAAGCTTTCTTT.